Below, 21 T cell receptor beta chains from the same sample are listed, as sequenced in a study of blood T cell repertoires in COVID-19. TCRdb keeps only in-frame clones here, not all; method: immunoSEQ multiplex PCR. The sample holds around 130,000 clones, more than 70% seen once. The sample taken for sequencing was peripheral blood. These receptor sequences come from a man between 65 and 80 years old with acute or convalescent COVID-19.

V usage is TRBV19 and J usage is TRBJ2-7; the D is unclear. Trimming took off 3 bases at V and 3 bases at J, with 15 bases between the two ends. Germline assignment: CDR1 LNHDA and CDR2 SQIVND (reference sequence). CDR3 size: 15 residues. In DNA, the CDR3 is TGTGCCAGTAGTATTAGTGAACTACCGATCTACGAGCAGTACTTC. Its protein product is CASSISELPIYEQYF.

This chain connects TRBV7-8 to TRBJ2-1, with D perhaps TRBD2 (6 bases). Trimming pared 3 bases from V and 0 bases from J, leaving 12 bases between. Germline V gene data show CDR1 as SGHVS and CDR2 as FQNEAQ. The length of the CDR3 is 16 residues. The CDR3 reads CASSLRGRSSYNEQFF. The CDR3 DNA sequence: TGTGCCAGCAGCTTGCGGGGCAGAAGCTCCTACAATGAGCAGTTCTTC.

The chain is built from TRBV19 and TRBJ2-1; TRBD2 is a possible D gene (6 bases). The CDR3 covers 16 residues. CDR1 and CDR2 from the germline V gene are LNHDA and SQIVND (reference sequence). Trimming shortened V by 4 bases and J by 4 bases, and 17 bases separated the two germline ends. CDR3 residues: CASSSAGTRRYNEQFF. The CDR3, as DNA: TGTGCCAGTAGTAGCGCCGGGACTCGTCGATACAATGAGCAGTTCTTC.

This clone has just one count. The chain employs TRBV2 and TRBJ2-2; D possibly corresponds to TRBD1 (5 bases). The CDR3 contains 16 residues. Trimming stripped 4 bases from V and 0 bases from J, with 12 bases between. Germline V gives CDR1 SNHLY, CDR2 FYNNEI. CDR3 protein: CASSARQITNTGELFF. The CDR3 nucleotides read TGTGCCAGCAGTGCCAGACAGATTACGAACACCGGGGAGCTGTTTTTT.

The count of this clone is one. The rearrangement joins TRBV7-9 to TRBJ1-4, with 8 bases fitting TRBD1. This CDR3 contains 15 residues. Germline V gives CDR1 SEHNR, CDR2 FQNEAQ (reference sequence). Trimming cost V 5 bases and J 5 bases; bases outside gene matches: 7. CDR3 amino acids: CASSVRTGINEKLFF. The CDR3 DNA follows: TGTGCCAGCAGCGTACGGACAGGGATAAATGAAAAACTGTTTTTT.

The CDR3 is CASSSLQYTEAFF. In DNA form, the CDR3 reads TGTGCCAGCAGCTCCCTCCAGTACACTGAAGCTTTCTTT. This chain links TRBV7-2 with TRBJ1-1; D remains unclear. This CDR3 has 13 residues. The V gene's germline CDR1 is SGHTA and CDR2 FQGNSA. V lost 4 bases and J lost 3, with 9 bases in between.

This clone was detected only a few times. The gene calls are TRBV12-3 or TRBV12-4 and TRBJ1-4; D perhaps matches TRBD1 (5 bases). Trimming removed 5 bases at V and 14 bases at J, with 12 bases between. The CDR3 length is 11 residues. The DNA for the CDR3 is TGTGCCAGCAGTCGCGACAGAAACCTGTTTTTT. Residues: CASSRDRNLFF.

CDR3 DNA: TGTGCCAGCAGCGAAGGACAGAACAAAAACATTCAGTACTTC. Protein sequence: CASSEGQNKNIQYF. The chain uses TRBV7-2 and TRBJ2-4; a possible D gene is TRBD1 (6 bases). Germline-derived CDR1 and CDR2 are SGHTA and FQGNSA. CDR3 length equals 14 residues. V was pared by 5 bases and J by 3 bases, with 11 bases between.

V usage is TRBV5-1 and J usage is TRBJ2-1, with TRBD2 as a possible D gene (6 bases). This CDR3 comprises 12 residues. CDR1 and CDR2 (germline): SGHRS, YFSETQ. Deletions cut 5 bases from V and 6 bases from J, with 9 bases between. CDR3 coding DNA: TGCGCCAGCAGGCGGGAAGGCAATGAGCAGTTCTTC. Its protein is CASRREGNEQFF.

Remarks on this clone: The identical CDR3 is also encoded by other nucleotide sequences in the sample. The chain combines TRBV19 with TRBJ2-4, with D hard to call. V dropped 1 base and J dropped 2 bases, with 6 bases sitting between them. The germline gives CDR1 LNHDA, CDR2 SQIVND (reference sequence). The CDR3 is 14 amino acids. The CDR3, as DNA: TGTGCCAGTAGTATAGCCGGTACCAAAAACATTCAGTACTTC. This gives the protein CASSIAGTKNIQYF.

This clone has more than one count but fewer than ten. The J gene is TRBJ2-3, the V gene TRBV28; 7 nucleotides match TRBD2. The CDR3 covers 14 residues. The V and J ends lost 8 bases and 1 base, in that order; junction bases with no gene match: 6. Germline V CDR1 and CDR2: MDHEN, SYDVKM. The CDR3 reads CASEKRGGTDTQYF. The CDR3 nucleotides are TGTGCCAGCGAGAAGCGGGGCGGCACAGATACGCAGTATTTT.

This clone was seen more than once but under ten times. The chain couples TRBV6-6 to TRBJ2-7, with TRBD1 as a possible D gene (6 bases). The germline CDR1 and CDR2 sequences are MNHNY and SVGAGI (reference sequence). Trimming took off 5 bases at V and 4 bases at J, with 15 bases between the two ends. This CDR3 has 14 amino acids. CDR3 sequence: CASSTRRQAYEQYF. The CDR3 nucleotides are TGTGCCAGCAGTACGCGGCGACAGGCTTACGAGCAGTACTTC.

The chain is built from TRBV6-5 and TRBJ1-1; D unresolved. Trimming left V 6 bases short and J 3 bases short, with 11 bases between. Per germline, CDR1 MNHEY and CDR2 SVGAGI. The CDR3 covers 13 residues. The CDR3 DNA follows: TGTGCCAGCAGCACCTCTCGGTACACTGAAGCTTTCTTT. This encodes CASSTSRYTEAFF.

The genes are TRBV19 and TRBJ2-7, with 9 bases matching TRBD1. The germline CDR1 and CDR2 sequences are LNHDA and SQIVND (reference sequence). Germline trimming cut 6 bases from V and 6 bases from J; bases unmatched to any gene: 9. The CDR3 is 14 residues long. In DNA form, the CDR3 reads TGTGCCAGTAGCCCAGACAGGGGGACAGCCGAGCAGTACTTC. It yields the protein CASSPDRGTAEQYF.

The J gene is TRBJ1-1, the V gene TRBV29-1; the match to TRBD1 covers 7 bases. Germline V lookup: CDR1 SQVTM, CDR2 ANQGSEA. The CDR3 totals 15 residues. J lost 6 bases, V lost 5 bases, and 15 bases had no gene match. The CDR3 region has the DNA TGCAGCGTTACTGTTTACGGGACAGTCATTCCTGAAGCTTTCTTT. It is translated as CSVTVYGTVIPEAFF.

The rearrangement links TRBV3-1 (or the pseudogene TRBV3-2) to TRBJ2-3; D perhaps matches TRBD1 (5 bases). This CDR3 region has 16 residues. V lost 0 bases, J lost 2 bases, and 12 bases lay in between. CDR1 is LGHDT and CDR2 is YNNKEL in the germline V gene (reference sequence). This CDR3 reads CASSQDDRANTDTQYF. The CDR3, as DNA: TGTGCCAGCAGCCAAGACGACAGAGCCAACACAGATACGCAGTATTTT.

This chain connects TRBV6-6 to TRBJ2-3; 13 bases match TRBD2. The CDR3 totals 16 residues. CDR1 MNHNY and CDR2 SVGAGI come from the germline V gene (reference sequence). After removal of 2 bases from V and 6 bases from J, the junction contained 5 bases not matched to a gene. Here the CDR3 reads CASSYGTSGNLDTQYF. As DNA, the CDR3 is TGTGCCAGCAGTTACGGGACTAGCGGGAATTTGGATACGCAGTATTTT.

V usage is TRBV6-5 and J usage is TRBJ1-1; 8 bases line up with TRBD1. The V and J ends lost 5 bases and 3 bases, in that order; junction bases with no gene match: 8. Germline assignment: CDR1 MNHEY and CDR2 SVGAGI. The CDR3 consists of 15 residues. CDR3 coding DNA: TGTGCCAGCAGTAATCAGGGGGCCGGGGACACTGAAGCTTTCTTT. It specifies CASSNQGAGDTEAFF.

V and J are TRBV5-1 and TRBJ2-1; TRBD2 matches 9 bases. The CDR3 is 17 residues long. Trimming at V came to 0 bases and at J to 0 bases, leaving 4 bases not matched to a gene. Germline V gene data show CDR1 as SGHRS and CDR2 as YFSETQ. The CDR3 protein is CASSLGSGGSSYNEQFF. The CDR3 DNA sequence: TGCGCCAGCAGCTTGGGGAGCGGGGGGAGCTCCTACAATGAGCAGTTCTTC. The full variable domain, rest sourced from reference TRBV5-1 and TRBJ2-1, is KAGVTQTPRYLIKTRGQQVTLSCSPISGHRSVSWYQQTPGQGLQFLFEYFSETQRNKGNFPGRFSGRQFSNSRSEMNVSTLELGDSALYLCASSLGSGGSSYNEQFFGPGTRLTVL.

The chain links TRBV2 to TRBJ2-2, with TRBD1 matching over 9 bases. The CDR3 extends over 14 amino acids. Germline V CDR1 and CDR2: SNHLY, FYNNEI. The ends lost 10 bases at V and 2 bases at J; junction bases unmatched: 5. The CDR3 protein is CATRDRVNTGELFF. The CDR3 DNA follows: TGTGCCACGCGGGACAGGGTTAACACCGGGGAGCTGTTTTTT.

The chain uses TRBV11-2 and TRBJ1-6, with a tentative D call TRBD1 (6 bases). With 5 bases removed from V and 9 bases from J, the gap between germline ends came to 14 bases. Germline V gene sequence: CDR1 SGHAT, CDR2 FQNNGV. The CDR3 length is 14 residues. CDR3 sequence reads: CASSPNRGSSPLHF. In nucleotides, the CDR3 is TGTGCCAGCAGCCCCAATAGGGGGAGTTCACCCCTCCACTTT.